The present T cell receptor beta chain was sequenced within a study of OX40 agonist ivuxolimab in advanced cancers. Profiling relied on immunoSEQ multiplex PCR, and the TCRdb table lists in-frame clones only, not all of them. The sample shows approximately 82,000 clones, roughly 90% of them seen only once. The CDR3 is made up of 14 amino acids. Losses at the gene ends were 4 bases for V and 4 bases for J; bases not matched to a gene: 6. Looked up from germline, CDR1 is SGHRS and CDR2 is YFSETQ. Cycle 7 day 1, cycle 4 day 1, and baseline were the timepoints at which blood was sampled. The receptor comes from an adult with an advanced solid tumor such as melanoma, head and neck, liver or kidney cancer. Source: CD4+ or CD8+ T cells sorted from blood, taken in a trial of the OX40 agonist ivuxolimab. The chain combines TRBV5-1 with TRBJ2-5; 8 nucleotides match TRBD2. The CDR3 region is CASSGGTRGETQYF. The CDR3 DNA follows: TGCGCCAGCAGCGGGGGGACTAGGGGAGAGACCCAGTACTTC.